Following are 16 T cell receptor beta chains from one sample sequenced in a study of technical replicates of blood from a few donors. Produced via immunoSEQ multiplex PCR; TCRdb's table is partial and in-frame only. The data hold about 66,000 clones, with roughly 88% observed a single time. Material: PBMCs. Every receptor here comes from a human donor in good health. Some clones in this sample may be carry-over from other donors' samples.

The chain recombines TRBV5-1 with TRBJ2-1; 12 nucleotides line up with TRBD2. CDR3 length: 16 residues. Germline CDR1 is SGHRS and CDR2 is YFSETQ. With V trimmed by 2 bases and J by 7 bases, 7 bases remained unmatched. CDR3 protein: CASSFMTSGSVNEQFF. The CDR3 DNA is TGCGCCAGCAGCTTTATGACTAGCGGGAGCGTTAATGAGCAGTTCTTC.

For this clone: The germline gene is not matched at one end of the junction; a read error may be the cause. The CDR3: CASSLENRGAF. Here the CDR3 DNA reads TGTGCCAGCAGCTTAGAGAACCGGGGGGCCTTC. The gene calls are TRBV7-2 and TRBJ1-2; D is possibly TRBD1 (5 bases). The CDR3 spans 11 residues. Germline-derived CDR1 and CDR2 are SGHTA and FQGNSA.

The rearrangement uses TRBV5-1 and TRBJ2-3; 9 bases are a match to TRBD2. CDR3 length: 15 residues. Germline V gene data show CDR1 as SGHRS and CDR2 as YFSETQ. J gave up 3 bases and V 4 bases, and 6 bases lay outside the gene matches. The CDR3 nucleotides are TGCGCCAGCAGCGGCGGGGGGGGACCGACAGATACGCAGTATTTT. As protein: CASSGGGGPTDTQYF.

The chain's CDR3 is CASSPGQTDTQYF. The CDR3 coding sequence is TGTGCCAGCAGCCCGGGACAGACCGATACGCAGTATTTT. V usage is TRBV5-4 and J usage is TRBJ2-3; 7 bases agree with TRBD1. Germline V gene sequence: CDR1 SGHNT, CDR2 YYREEE (reference sequence). This CDR3 spans 13 amino acids. The V gene end was trimmed by 4 bases and the J gene end by 6 bases; junction bases not matched to a gene: 5. The full variable domain, its missing parts supplied by reference TRBV5-4 and TRBJ2-3, is ETGVTQSPTHLIKTRGQQVTLRCSSQSGHNTVSWYQQALGQGPQFIFQYYREEENGRGNFPPRFSGLQFPNYSSELNVNALELDDSALYLCASSPGQTDTQYFGPGTRLTVL.

J is TRBJ2-7 and V is TRBV5-1; 7 bases map to TRBD1. J was trimmed by 0 bases and V by 5 bases; bases with no gene match: 5. Per germline, CDR1 SGHRS and CDR2 YFSETQ. This CDR3 is 14 amino acids long. CDR3 in DNA: TGCGCCAGCAGAGGGGGCCCGAGCTCCTACGAGCAGTACTTC. It encodes CASRGGPSSYEQYF. The variable domain in full, with the rest retrieved from reference TRBV5-1 and TRBJ2-7, is KAGVTQTPRYLIKTRGQQVTLSCSPISGHRSVSWYQQTPGQGLQFLFEYFSETQRNKGNFPGRFSGRQFSNSRSEMNVSTLELGDSALYLCASRGGPSSYEQYFGPGTRLTVT.

This clone has only one observation. The V and J genes are TRBV28 and TRBJ1-5; perhaps TRBD1 as D (6 bases). Germline assignment: CDR1 MDHEN and CDR2 SYDVKM. This CDR3 contains 15 residues. Trimming pared 5 bases from V and 15 bases from J, leaving 26 bases between. The CDR3 is CASSPPRQETQIGHF. In DNA, the CDR3 is TGTGCCAGCAGTCCACCCCGACAGGAGACTCAGATCGGGCATTTT.

This chain joins TRBV6-6 and TRBJ2-3, with TRBD2 identical over 11 bases. CDR1 is MNHNY and CDR2 is SVGAGI in the germline V gene (reference sequence). CDR3 size: 15 residues. The V and J ends lost 6 bases and 5 bases, in that order; junction bases with no gene match: 7. The CDR3 loop reads CASSLLAGVEDTQYF. DNA of the CDR3: TGTGCCAGCAGCCTACTAGCGGGAGTTGAAGATACGCAGTATTTT.

This clone was seen a single time. V gene TRBV7-3 combines with J gene TRBJ2-1, with 13 bases aligning to TRBD2. This CDR3 has 15 amino acids. Unmatched junction bases numbered 0, after V lost 3 bases and J lost 4 bases. Germline loops: CDR1 SGHTA, CDR2 FQGTGA. In DNA, the CDR3 is TGTGCCAGCAGCTTGACTAGCGGGAGGTACAATGAGCAGTTCTTC. Translation gives CASSLTSGRYNEQFF.

The V call is TRBV5-4, the J call TRBJ2-5; TRBD2 matches 8 bases. The CDR3 length is 15 residues. Unmatched junction bases numbered 10, after V lost 4 bases and J lost 5 bases. The V gene's germline CDR1 is SGHNT and CDR2 YYREEE (reference sequence). This CDR3 is CASSLISGSGETQYF. CDR3 sequence (DNA): TGTGCCAGCAGCCTGATAAGCGGGAGCGGTGAGACCCAGTACTTC.

CDR3 in DNA: TGTGCCAGCAGTTACTCGATGATAGCGAGAGGCGGGGAGCTGTTTTTT. Its protein product is CASSYSMIARGGELFF. The V call is TRBV6-5, the J call TRBJ2-2, with D perhaps matching TRBD2 (5 bases). The CDR3 is made up of 16 amino acids. Per the germline V gene, CDR1 is MNHEY and CDR2 is SVGAGI. Trimming left V 0 bases short and J 7 bases short, with 15 bases between.

This chain joins TRBV19 and TRBJ2-5; TRBD2 agrees at 7 bases. V dropped 10 bases and J dropped 7; count of bases not matched to a gene: 18. The CDR3 extends over 15 amino acids. Germline values: CDR1 LNHDA, CDR2 SQIVND (reference sequence). For the CDR3, the DNA is TGTGCCACCCGGGAAAGGGCTAGCGGTACTAGGACCCAGTACTTC. Translation gives CATRERASGTRTQYF.

This clone was picked up one time. The rearrangement uses TRBV11-2 and TRBJ1-1; D is perhaps TRBD1 (5 bases). The CDR3 has 14 residues. The V gene's germline CDR1 is SGHAT and CDR2 FQNNGV. Trimming pared 7 bases from V and 2 bases from J, leaving 14 bases between. CDR3 sequence: CASTRMGGNTEAFF. DNA for the CDR3: TGTGCCAGCACCCGAATGGGGGGAAACACTGAAGCTTTCTTT.

The chain uses TRBV7-9 and TRBJ1-2; 7 positions agree with TRBD1. Losses at the gene ends were 6 bases for V and 5 bases for J; bases not matched to a gene: 9. The CDR3 totals 14 residues. Germline values: CDR1 SEHNR, CDR2 FQNEAQ (reference sequence). The chain's CDR3 is CASRYRDSNYGYTF. CDR3 in DNA: TGTGCCAGCAGATATCGGGACAGCAATTATGGCTACACCTTC.

The CDR3 DNA follows: TGTGCTAGTGCCCCTACGGGATTCGTCAATGAGCAGTTCTTC. It specifies CASAPTGFVNEQFF. The chain uses TRBV12-5 and TRBJ2-1; TRBD2 is a possible D gene (5 bases). From germline, CDR1 is LGHNT and CDR2 FRNRAP. The CDR3 has 14 amino acids. V was shortened by 7 bases and J by 6 bases, with 16 bases between the two germline ends.

This rearrangement joins TRBV5-8 to TRBJ1-2; 8 bases align to TRBD1. In germline, CDR1 is SGHTS, CDR2 YDEGEE. The V and J ends lost 2 bases and 8 bases, in that order; junction bases with no gene match: 2. The length of the CDR3 is 12 residues. The CDR3, as DNA: TGTGCCAGCAGCTTATGGACAGGGGGCTACACCTTC. Translated: CASSLWTGGYTF.

V and J are TRBV27 and TRBJ2-7; 8 bases map to TRBD2. This CDR3 comprises 13 residues. The J segment lost 7 bases and the V segment lost 4 bases, leaving 6 bases of the junction unmatched. From germline, CDR1 is MNHEY and CDR2 SMNVEV (reference sequence). The CDR3 here is CASSYGTSWEQYF. The CDR3 bases are TGTGCCAGCAGTTATGGGACTAGTTGGGAGCAGTACTTC.